This is a list of T cell receptor beta chains from one sample in a study of CXCR3-negative and CXCR3-positive naive CD8 T cells. TCRdb reworked the 5' RACE reads into one entry per CDR3 protein, no DNA. The table lists 100,000 or so distinct CDR3 sequences, with around 1.7% in the top ten. The sequencing input was naive CXCR3- CD8+ T cells from blood. These receptors came from a human donor in good health. Some clones in this sample may be carry-over from other donors' samples. Each CDR3 is given with its conserved first and last residue. Fields, in order: J gene, V gene, CDR3 protein.

J gene: TRBJ2-7; V gene: TRBV7-6; CDR3 protein: CASRLGGRVYF
J gene: TRBJ2-1; V gene: TRBV7-9; CDR3 protein: CASSPRTGAVVRDNNNEQFF
J gene: TRBJ2-3; V gene: TRBV7-9; CDR3 protein: CASSEQLAVQDTQYF
J gene: TRBJ1-5; V gene: TRBV12-3/TRBV12-4; CDR3 protein: CASSLGQGGSNQPQHF
J gene: TRBJ2-3; V gene: TRBV5-1; CDR3 protein: CASSLEDGTDTQYF
J gene: TRBJ2-2; V gene: TRBV12-3/TRBV12-4; CDR3 protein: CASSPRQGNTGELFF
J gene: TRBJ2-7; V gene: TRBV29-1; CDR3 protein: CSVAGLSYEQYF
J gene: TRBJ1-2; V gene: TRBV29-1; CDR3 protein: CSVTDRDGYTF
J gene: TRBJ2-7; V gene: TRBV7-9; CDR3 protein: CASSPDSLASYEQYF
J gene: TRBJ1-2; V gene: TRBV29-1; CDR3 protein: CSVERSAQGDYGYTF
J gene: TRBJ2-5; V gene: TRBV6-5; CDR3 protein: CASSPRSVGETQYF
J gene: TRBJ2-1; V gene: TRBV19; CDR3 protein: CASSRWGPSGNNEQFF
J gene: TRBJ1-3; V gene: TRBV29-1; CDR3 protein: CSVAQSSGNTIYF
J gene: TRBJ2-5; V gene: TRBV29-1; CDR3 protein: CSVRTGGATQYF
J gene: TRBJ2-4; V gene: TRBV14; CDR3 protein: CASSQVRDGGNIQYF
J gene: TRBJ1-2; V gene: TRBV11-3; CDR3 protein: CASSSVGQGKDYGYTF
J gene: TRBJ2-7; V gene: TRBV5-1; CDR3 protein: CASSLQRTGRYEQYF
J gene: TRBJ2-7; V gene: TRBV4-1; CDR3 protein: CASSRNPGGSYEQYF
J gene: TRBJ2-1; V gene: TRBV6-2/TRBV6-3; CDR3 protein: CASRTGLVNEQFF
J gene: TRBJ2-3; V gene: TRBV12-3/TRBV12-4; CDR3 protein: CASTSSGGTDTQYF
J gene: TRBJ2-7; V gene: TRBV7-9; CDR3 protein: CASQEESGGNYEQYF
J gene: TRBJ1-1; V gene: TRBV27; CDR3 protein: CASSILGQNTEAFF
J gene: TRBJ1-4; V gene: TRBV16; CDR3 protein: CASSRFRSGRGEKLFF
J gene: TRBJ1-2; V gene: TRBV29-1; CDR3 protein: CSVVDRTYGYTF
J gene: TRBJ2-7; V gene: TRBV11-3; CDR3 protein: CASSREVSYEQYF
J gene: TRBJ2-3; V gene: TRBV6-5; CDR3 protein: CASSLTSGSADTQYF
J gene: TRBJ1-2; V gene: TRBV29-1; CDR3 protein: CSVGTGGYGYTF
J gene: TRBJ2-7; V gene: TRBV12-3/TRBV12-4; CDR3 protein: CASSLLGLKSEQYF
J gene: TRBJ2-2; V gene: TRBV2; CDR3 protein: CARRDFLTGELFF
J gene: TRBJ1-1; V gene: TRBV21-1; CDR3 protein: CASSKKGVRMNTEAFF
J gene: TRBJ2-5; V gene: TRBV5-1; CDR3 protein: CASSFLSGTGETQYF
J gene: TRBJ2-5; V gene: TRBV20-1; CDR3 protein: CSASFGLAGQTQYF
J gene: TRBJ2-2; V gene: TRBV29-1; CDR3 protein: CSVEDSLTGELFF
J gene: TRBJ2-5; V gene: TRBV7-7; CDR3 protein: CASSFRGDNQETQYF